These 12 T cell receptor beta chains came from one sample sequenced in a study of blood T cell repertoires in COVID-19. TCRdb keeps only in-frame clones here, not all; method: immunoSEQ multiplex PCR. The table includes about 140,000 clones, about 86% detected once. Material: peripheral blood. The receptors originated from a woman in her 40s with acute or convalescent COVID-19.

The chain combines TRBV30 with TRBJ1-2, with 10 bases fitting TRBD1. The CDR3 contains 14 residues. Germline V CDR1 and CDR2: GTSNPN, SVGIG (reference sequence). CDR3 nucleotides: TGTGCGAGTTCCCTCGACAGGGGGCGAGATGGCTACACCTTC. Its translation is CASSLDRGRDGYTF.

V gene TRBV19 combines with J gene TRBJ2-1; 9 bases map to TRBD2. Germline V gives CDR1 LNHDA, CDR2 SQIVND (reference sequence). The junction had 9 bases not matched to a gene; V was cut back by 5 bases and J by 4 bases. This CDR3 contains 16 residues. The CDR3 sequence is CASSPSGIGGYNEQFF. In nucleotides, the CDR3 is TGTGCCAGTAGTCCTAGCGGGATAGGTGGGTACAATGAGCAGTTCTTC.

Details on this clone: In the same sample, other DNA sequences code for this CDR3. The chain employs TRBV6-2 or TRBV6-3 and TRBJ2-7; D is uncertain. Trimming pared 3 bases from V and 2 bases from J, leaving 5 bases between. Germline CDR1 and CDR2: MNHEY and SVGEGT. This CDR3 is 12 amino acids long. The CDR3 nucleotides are TGTGCCAGCAGTTATTCCGCCTACGAGCAGTACTTC. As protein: CASSYSAYEQYF.

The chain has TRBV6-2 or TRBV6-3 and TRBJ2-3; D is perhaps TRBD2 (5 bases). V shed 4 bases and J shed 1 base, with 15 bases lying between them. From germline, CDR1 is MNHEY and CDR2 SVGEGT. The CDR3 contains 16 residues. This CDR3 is CASSSPSSSRTDTQYF. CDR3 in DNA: TGTGCCAGCAGTTCCCCTAGCAGCTCCCGCACAGATACGCAGTATTTT.

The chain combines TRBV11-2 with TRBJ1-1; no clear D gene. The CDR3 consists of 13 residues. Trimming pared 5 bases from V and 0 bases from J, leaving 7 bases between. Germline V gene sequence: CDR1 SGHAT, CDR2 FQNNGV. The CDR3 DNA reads TGTGCCAGCAGCGGAGTGATGAACACTGAAGCTTTCTTT. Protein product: CASSGVMNTEAFF.

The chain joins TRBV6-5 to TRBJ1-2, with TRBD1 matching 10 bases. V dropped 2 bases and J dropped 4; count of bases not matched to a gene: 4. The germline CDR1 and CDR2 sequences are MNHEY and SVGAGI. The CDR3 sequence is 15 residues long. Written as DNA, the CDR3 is TGTGCCAGCAGTTACCGGGACAGGGGAACCTATGGCTACACCTTC. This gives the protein CASSYRDRGTYGYTF.

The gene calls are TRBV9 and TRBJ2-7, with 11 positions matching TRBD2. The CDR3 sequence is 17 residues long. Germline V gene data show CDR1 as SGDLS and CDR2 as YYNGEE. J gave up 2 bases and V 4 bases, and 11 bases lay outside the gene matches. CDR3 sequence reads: CASSPQPGTSGPYEQYF. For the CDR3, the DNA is TGTGCCAGCAGCCCCCAGCCAGGGACTAGCGGTCCCTACGAGCAGTACTTC.

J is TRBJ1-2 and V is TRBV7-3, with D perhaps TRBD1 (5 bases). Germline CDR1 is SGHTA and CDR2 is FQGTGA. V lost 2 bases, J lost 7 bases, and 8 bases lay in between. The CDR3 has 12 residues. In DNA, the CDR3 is TGTGCCAGCAGCTTACAGGGAGGTGGCTACACCTTC. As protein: CASSLQGGGYTF.

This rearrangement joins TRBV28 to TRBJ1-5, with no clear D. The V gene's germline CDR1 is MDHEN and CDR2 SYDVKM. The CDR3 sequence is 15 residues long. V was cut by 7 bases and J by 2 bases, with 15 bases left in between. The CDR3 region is CASNGANTGNQPQHF. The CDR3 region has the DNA TGTGCCAGCAACGGAGCGAATACGGGCAATCAGCCCCAGCATTTT.

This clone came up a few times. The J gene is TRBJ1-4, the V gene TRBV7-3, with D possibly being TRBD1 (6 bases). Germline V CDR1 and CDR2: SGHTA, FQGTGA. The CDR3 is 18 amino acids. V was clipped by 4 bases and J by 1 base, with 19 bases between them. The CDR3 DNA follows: TGTGCCAGCAGCTCAAATGTGGGGAACAGGGAAACTAATGAAAAACTGTTTTTT. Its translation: CASSSNVGNRETNEKLFF.

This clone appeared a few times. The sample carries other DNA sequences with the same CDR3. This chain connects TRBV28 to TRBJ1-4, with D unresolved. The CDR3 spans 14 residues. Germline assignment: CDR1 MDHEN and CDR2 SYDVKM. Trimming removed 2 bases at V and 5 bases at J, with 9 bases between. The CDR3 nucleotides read TGTGCCAGCAGTTTAGGCAGTTCGAATGAAAAACTGTTTTTT. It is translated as CASSLGSSNEKLFF.

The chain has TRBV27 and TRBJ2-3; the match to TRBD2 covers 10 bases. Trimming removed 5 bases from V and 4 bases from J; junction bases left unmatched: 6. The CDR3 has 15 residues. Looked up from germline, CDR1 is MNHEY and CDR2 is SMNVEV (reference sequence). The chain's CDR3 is CASSLLAGTPDTQYF. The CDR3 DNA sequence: TGTGCCAGCAGTCTACTAGCGGGAACCCCAGATACGCAGTATTTT.